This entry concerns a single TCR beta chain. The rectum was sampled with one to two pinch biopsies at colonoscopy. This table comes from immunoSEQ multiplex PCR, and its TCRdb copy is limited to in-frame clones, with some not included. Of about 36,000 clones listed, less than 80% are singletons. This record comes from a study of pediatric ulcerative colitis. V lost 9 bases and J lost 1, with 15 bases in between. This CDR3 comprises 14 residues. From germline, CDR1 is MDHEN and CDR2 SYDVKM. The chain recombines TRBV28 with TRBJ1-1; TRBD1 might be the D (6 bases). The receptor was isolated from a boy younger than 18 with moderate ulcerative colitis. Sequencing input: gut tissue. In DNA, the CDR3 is TGTGCCAGTAATGCCGGACAGCCGAACACTGAAGCTTTCTTT. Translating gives CASNAGQPNTEAFF.